This TCR beta chain was sequenced in a study of blood T cell repertoires in COVID-19. Study as a whole: Acute and convalescent COVID-19 samples came from the United States, Italy and Spain. PBMCs, B-cell-depleted T cells, or T cells provided the cDNA or gDNA that made up the material.

Per the original methods: From reference gene primer amplification, estimates of nucleated cell counts were derived. Method: immunoSEQ multiplex PCR; TCRdb's copy keeps in-frame clones and lacks some. V and J calls plus clone size are reproduced from that table; the DNA served to infer D and trimming. The table has just over 95,000 clones, about nine tenths seen once; the top ten hold approximately 1.5%. The V and J ends lost 3 bases and 7 bases respectively, with 15 bases between them. The CDR3 is 14 residues long. The germline V gene encodes CDR1 KGHSH and CDR2 LQKENI. The source is a man between 60 and 75 years old with acute or convalescent COVID-19. The chain couples TRBV18 to TRBJ1-2; tentatively, D is TRBD1 (6 bases). The specimen was peripheral blood. Written as DNA, the CDR3 is TGTGCCAGCTCACCCGCGACACAGGGAGCTGGCTACACCTTC. Amino acid sequence: CASSPATQGAGYTF.